These 6 T cell receptor beta chains originate from one sample sequenced in a study of blood T cell repertoires in COVID-19. Sequenced by immunoSEQ multiplex PCR; TCRdb stores in-frame clones only, minus some. The repertoire includes approximately 280,000 clones, approximately 90% of them detected once, and approximately 4.3% sits in the top ten. Sequenced sample: peripheral blood. The receptors here all came from a man in his forties or fifties with acute or convalescent COVID-19.

This chain connects TRBV6-5 to TRBJ1-6; TRBD1 matches 7 bases. The CDR3 is 14 amino acids. Germline loops: CDR1 MNHEY, CDR2 SVGAGI. V lost 6 bases and J lost 10; bases outside the gene matches: 9. The CDR3 region has the DNA TGTGCCAGCAGCCGACAGGGATTAGGGTCACCCCTCCACTTT. Its translation: CASSRQGLGSPLHF.

V usage is TRBV4-1 and J usage is TRBJ2-1; D perhaps matches TRBD1 (6 bases). Germline loops: CDR1 MGHRA, CDR2 YSYEKL. V was cut by 4 bases and J by 0 bases, with 10 bases left in between. This CDR3 comprises 15 residues. The DNA of the CDR3 is TGCGCCAGCAGCCTACCCAGGGGCTCCTACAATGAGCAGTTCTTC. Translated: CASSLPRGSYNEQFF.

The J gene is TRBJ2-7, the V gene TRBV7-8, with D possibly being TRBD1 (6 bases). Trimming took off 4 bases at V and 3 bases at J, with 22 bases between the two ends. The CDR3 has 17 residues. Looked up from germline, CDR1 is SGHVS and CDR2 is FQNEAQ. This CDR3 is CASSSSRYDRFYYEQYF. The CDR3 DNA is TGTGCCAGCAGCTCGTCCAGATACGACAGGTTTTACTACGAGCAGTACTTC.

The chain combines TRBV7-9 with TRBJ1-4; TRBD1 matches 8 bases. J was trimmed by 4 bases and V by 3 bases; bases with no gene match: 4. The CDR3 totals 15 residues. Germline V gene sequence: CDR1 SEHNR, CDR2 FQNEAQ (reference sequence). Here the CDR3 DNA reads TGTGCCAGCAGCTTGGGACAGGCGAGTAATGAAAAACTGTTTTTT. Its protein product is CASSLGQASNEKLFF.

This rearrangement joins TRBV19 to TRBJ2-1, with 7 bases lining up with TRBD2. Germline values: CDR1 LNHDA, CDR2 SQIVND (reference sequence). This CDR3 is built from 15 residues. V shed 4 bases, J shed 8 bases, and the junction held 11 bases outside the gene matches. This chain's CDR3 is CASSKPGLPRDEQFF. CDR3 nucleotides: TGTGCCAGTAGTAAGCCGGGACTACCCCGCGATGAGCAGTTCTTC.

Comments on this clone: The junction shows a germline mismatch at one end, possibly a read error. The chain links TRBV6-1 to TRBJ1-6; D unclear. Germline CDR1 is MNHNS and CDR2 is SASEGT. The length of the CDR3 is 13 residues. Written as DNA, the CDR3 is TGTGCCAGCGGTGAACAGCGGAATTCACCCCTCCACTTT. Protein: CASGEQRNSPLHF.